These 22 T cell receptor beta chains came from one sample sequenced in a study of T cells after yellow fever vaccination. Via MiXCR, TCRdb re-called the 5' RACE reads, giving one row per CDR3 protein. The sample consists of about 75,000 distinct CDR3 sequences, around 7.7% of them appearing once. Sample: CD8+ T cells sorted from PBMCs, taken around 10 days after the first yellow fever vaccination. Source of these receptors: a man aged 18-30 years who received the YFV17D yellow fever vaccine.

There are a few counts of this clonotype. This chain joins TRBV12-3 or TRBV12-4 and TRBJ2-7, with TRBD2 as a possible D gene (5 bases). V was shortened by 1 base and J by 3 bases, with 10 bases between the two germline ends. This CDR3 has 14 amino acids. The CDR3, as DNA: TGTGCCAGCAGTTTAGAATTCCGGGGCTACGAGCAGTACTTC. Protein product: CASSLEFRGYEQYF.

This clonotype was seen ten or more times. This chain uses TRBV7-9 with TRBJ2-7; D possibly matches TRBD1 or TRBD2 (5 bases each). There are 14 residues in the CDR3. V gave up 7 bases and J gave up 2 bases, with 15 bases separating them. The V gene's germline CDR1 is SEHNR and CDR2 FQNEAQ (reference sequence). The CDR3 is CASITEGSPYEQYF. CDR3 coding DNA: TGTGCCAGCATAACAGAGGGGAGCCCCTACGAGCAGTACTTC. Filled out from reference TRBV7-9 and TRBJ2-7, the complete variable domain reads DTGVSQNPRHKITKRGQNVTFRCDPISEHNRLYWYRQTLGQGPEFLTYFQNEAQLEKSRLLSDRFSAERPKGSFSTLEIQRTEQGDSAMYLCASITEGSPYEQYFGPGTRLTVT.

At least ten counts were recorded for this clonotype. The chain joins TRBV7-8 to TRBJ2-7; TRBD2 is a possible D gene (5 bases). V was trimmed by 1 base and J by 3 bases, leaving 19 bases between them. This CDR3 contains 17 residues. Germline V CDR1 and CDR2: SGHVS, FQNEAQ. The CDR3 sequence is CASSLVRGKGVLYEQYF. The CDR3 nucleotides read TGTGCCAGCAGCTTAGTTCGAGGGAAAGGAGTTCTCTACGAGCAGTACTTC.

The rearrangement links TRBV30 to TRBJ2-1; D may be TRBD1 (5 bases). The CDR3 runs 14 residues. The germline V gene encodes CDR1 GTSNPN and CDR2 SVGIG (reference sequence). Trimming removed 2 bases from V and 2 bases from J, with 10 bases in between. The CDR3 coding sequence is TGTGCCTGGAGTCTATCAGGGACCTACAATGAGCAGTTCTTC. Its protein is CAWSLSGTYNEQFF.

The sample holds many counts of this clonotype. J is TRBJ2-1 and V is TRBV27, with 8 positions matching TRBD1. CDR1 and CDR2 from the germline V gene are MNHEY and SMNVEV (reference sequence). The CDR3 has 15 amino acids. Trimming took 6 bases from V and 3 from J; bases not matched to a gene: 7. The CDR3 nucleotides are TGTGCCAGCAGCCCCGGACAGGGAGGCTACAATGAGCAGTTCTTC. Its protein is CASSPGQGGYNEQFF.

In this sample, this clonotype turned up many times. This chain uses TRBV4-1 with TRBJ2-1, with a weak D call TRBD2 (7 bases). From germline, CDR1 is MGHRA and CDR2 YSYEKL. Trimming left V 0 bases short and J 9 bases short, with 18 bases between. This CDR3 region has 16 residues. The DNA for the CDR3 is TGCGCCAGCAGCCAAGAACCCGCGCTTAGGGGGGGTGAGCAGTTCTTC. Its translation is CASSQEPALRGGEQFF.

In its sample, this clonotype was seen many times. V and J are TRBV12-3 or TRBV12-4 and TRBJ2-1; 10 nucleotides agree with TRBD1. The V segment lost 1 base and the J segment 9 bases; nucleotides outside the gene matches: 3. The CDR3 extends over 14 amino acids. CDR3 in DNA: TGTGCCAGCAGTTTAGGCGGGACAGGGGTTGAGCAGTTCTTC. It yields the protein CASSLGGTGVEQFF.

This clonotype was recorded at least ten times. CDR3 amino acids: CASSHYRAQPQHF. For the CDR3, the DNA is TGTGCCAGCAGCCATTACAGGGCTCAGCCCCAGCATTTT. V and J are TRBV3-1 and TRBJ1-5; possible D gene TRBD1, 6 bases. V shed 3 bases and J shed 6 bases, with 9 bases lying between them. Germline V gene sequence: CDR1 LGHDT, CDR2 YNNKEL (reference sequence). The CDR3 is made up of 13 amino acids.

This clonotype has ten or more counts. Here the CDR3 reads CASTYSYQETQYF. The DNA for the CDR3 is TGTGCCAGCACATACAGTTACCAAGAGACCCAGTACTTC. The chain recombines TRBV7-6 with TRBJ2-5; no clear D gene. This CDR3 is built from 13 residues. Germline loops: CDR1 SGHVS, CDR2 FNYEAQ. The germline V and J ends were trimmed by 7 bases and 0 bases, with 9 bases remaining between them.

This rearrangement joins TRBV19 to TRBJ2-3; D gene uncertain. Trimming removed 3 bases from V and 2 bases from J, with 12 bases in between. This CDR3 is 15 amino acids long. Germline lookup yields CDR1 LNHDA and CDR2 SQIVND (reference sequence). The CDR3 here is CASSMGYGYTDTQYF. The CDR3 DNA follows: TGTGCCAGTAGTATGGGGTACGGGTACACAGATACGCAGTATTTT.

This clonotype was seen many times. This chain links TRBV2 with TRBJ2-7, with 7 bases matching TRBD1. The CDR3 runs 13 residues. Germline values: CDR1 SNHLY, CDR2 FYNNEI. Trimming took 6 bases from V and 4 from J; bases not matched to a gene: 6. CDR3 nucleotides: TGTGCCAGCAGCGACGACAGGGCGTACGAGCAGTACGTC. Translated: CASSDDRAYEQYV.

This clonotype was observed at least ten times. The rearrangement links TRBV7-2 to TRBJ2-5; 7 bases match TRBD2. CDR3 length: 17 amino acids. Germline assignment: CDR1 SGHTA and CDR2 FQGNSA. J lost 3 bases, V lost 6 bases, and 16 bases had no gene match. This chain's CDR3 is CASRPTGTTFLKETQYF. CDR3 in DNA: TGTGCCAGCAGACCAACCGGGACTACCTTCCTCAAAGAGACCCAGTACTTC. Combining the CDR3 with reference TRBV7-2 and TRBJ2-5 gives the whole variable domain GAGVSQSPSNKVTEKGKDVELRCDPISGHTALYWYRQSLGQGLEFLIYFQGNSAPDKSGLPSDRFSAERTGGSVSTLTIQRTQQEDSAVYLCASRPTGTTFLKETQYFGPGTRLLVL.

This clonotype occurred many times. The chain joins TRBV9 to TRBJ2-7, with D maybe TRBD2 (6 bases). Germline CDR1 SGDLS, CDR2 YYNGEE. The V and J ends lost 0 bases and 1 base respectively, with 8 bases between them. The CDR3 extends over 14 amino acids. The CDR3 DNA reads TGTGCCAGCAGCGTAGGGGAGGAGTCCTACGAGCAGTACTTC. Residues: CASSVGEESYEQYF.

This clonotype was picked up many times. This rearrangement joins TRBV27 to TRBJ1-4; 7 nucleotides agree with TRBD1. With V trimmed by 5 bases and J by 0 bases, 0 bases remained unmatched. The germline CDR1 and CDR2 sequences are MNHEY and SMNVEV (reference sequence). CDR3 length equals 14 residues. The CDR3 loop is CASSTGATNEKLFF. The CDR3 nucleotides read TGTGCCAGCAGTACAGGGGCAACTAATGAAAAACTGTTTTTT.

The sample holds many counts of this clonotype. The V gene is TRBV19, the J gene TRBJ1-1; unclear D gene. The CDR3 has 12 residues. Germline V CDR1 and CDR2: LNHDA, SQIVND (reference sequence). V was pared by 3 bases and J by 5 bases, with 7 bases between. Here the CDR3 DNA reads TGTGCCAGTAGTATGTTTGGGACTGAAGCTTTCTTT. This codes for CASSMFGTEAFF.

The V call is TRBV7-9, the J call TRBJ2-6; D might be TRBD2 (7 bases). The CDR3 is made up of 16 amino acids. Trimming cost V 6 bases and J 1 base, with 13 bases left between them. The V gene's germline CDR1 is SEHNR and CDR2 FQNEAQ (reference sequence). This chain's CDR3 is CASRSGGTSGANVLTF. The DNA of the CDR3 is TGTGCCAGCAGATCCGGGGGGACATCTGGGGCCAACGTCCTGACTTTC.

The chain is built from TRBV5-1 and TRBJ2-7; 11 nucleotides align to TRBD1. Trimming removed 2 bases from V and 3 bases from J; junction bases left unmatched: 4. CDR1 is SGHRS and CDR2 is YFSETQ in the germline V gene. The CDR3 covers 15 residues. The CDR3 nucleotides read TGCGCCAGCAGCTTAGAGGGACAGGGGGTCTACGAGCAGTACGTC. Amino acid sequence: CASSLEGQGVYEQYV.

The chain recombines TRBV4-3 with TRBJ2-1; 9 bases fit TRBD2. The CDR3 sequence is 16 residues long. CDR1 and CDR2 (germline): LGHNA, YSLEER. Trimming removed 4 bases from V and 4 bases from J; junction bases left unmatched: 8. This CDR3 reads CASSRETSGNYNEQFF. CDR3 sequence (DNA): TGCGCCAGCAGCCGGGAGACTAGCGGAAATTACAATGAGCAGTTCTTC.

This clonotype was counted ten times or more. The chain links TRBV11-2 to TRBJ2-7; no firm D call. Trimming stripped 0 bases from V and 3 bases from J, with 6 bases between. Per the germline V gene, CDR1 is SGHAT and CDR2 is FQNNGV. CDR3 length: 13 amino acids. The CDR3: CASSLEGHYEQYF. CDR3 nucleotides: TGTGCCAGCAGCTTAGAGGGCCACTACGAGCAGTACTTC.

This clonotype occurred many times. CDR3 sequence reads: CASSRRQGTVTDTQYF. The CDR3 coding sequence is TGCGCCAGCAGCCGCCGACAGGGAACTGTTACAGATACGCAGTATTTT. The V call is TRBV4-1, the J call TRBJ2-3; 7 bases align to TRBD1. There are 16 residues in the CDR3. Unmatched junction bases numbered 10, after V lost 4 bases and J lost 3 bases. CDR1 and CDR2 (germline): MGHRA, YSYEKL.

This clonotype appeared a few times. The chain is built from TRBV2 and TRBJ2-7, with D unclear. Germline V CDR1 and CDR2: SNHLY, FYNNEI. Between the trimmed V and J ends, which lost 5 bases and 3 bases, there was a span of 14 bases. There are 14 residues in the CDR3. The CDR3: CASSHPRAHYEQYV. The CDR3 nucleotides are TGTGCCAGCAGTCACCCCCGGGCCCACTACGAGCAGTACGTC.

The rearrangement uses TRBV7-9 and TRBJ2-4; tentative D call: TRBD2 (6 bases). The V end lost 6 bases, the J end lost 3 bases, and 12 bases lay between the germline ends. CDR3 length: 14 residues. Germline-derived CDR1 and CDR2 are SEHNR and FQNEAQ (reference sequence). The CDR3 DNA reads TGTGCCAGCAGACCCGGGGGAATCAAAAACATTCAGTACTTC. This gives the protein CASRPGGIKNIQYF. Together with reference TRBV7-9 and TRBJ2-4, the CDR3 gives the full variable domain: DTGVSQNPRHKITKRGQNVTFRCDPISEHNRLYWYRQTLGQGPEFLTYFQNEAQLEKSRLLSDRFSAERPKGSFSTLEIQRTEQGDSAMYLCASRPGGIKNIQYFGAGTRLSVL.